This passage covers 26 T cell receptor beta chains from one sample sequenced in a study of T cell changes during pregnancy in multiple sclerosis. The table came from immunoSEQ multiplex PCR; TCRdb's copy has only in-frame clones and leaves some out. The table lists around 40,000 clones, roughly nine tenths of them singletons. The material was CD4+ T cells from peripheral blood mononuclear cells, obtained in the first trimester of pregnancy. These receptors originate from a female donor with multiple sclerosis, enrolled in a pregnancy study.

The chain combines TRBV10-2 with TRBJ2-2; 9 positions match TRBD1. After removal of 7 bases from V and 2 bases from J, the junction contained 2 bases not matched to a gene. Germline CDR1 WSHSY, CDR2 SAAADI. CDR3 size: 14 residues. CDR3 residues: CASKGQGNTGELFF. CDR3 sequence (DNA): TGCGCCAGCAAGGGACAGGGTAACACCGGGGAGCTGTTTTTT.

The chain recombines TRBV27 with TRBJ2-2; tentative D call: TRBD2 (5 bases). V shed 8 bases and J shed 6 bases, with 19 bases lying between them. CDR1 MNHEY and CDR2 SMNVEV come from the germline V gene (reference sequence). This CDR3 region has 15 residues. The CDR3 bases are TGTGCCAGCCGAGGAACTAGATACTACCCCGGGGAGCTGTTTTTT. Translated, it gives CASRGTRYYPGELFF.

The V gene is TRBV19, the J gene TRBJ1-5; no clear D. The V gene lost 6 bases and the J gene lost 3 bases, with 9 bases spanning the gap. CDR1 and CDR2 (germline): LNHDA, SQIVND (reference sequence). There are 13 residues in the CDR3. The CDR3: CASRPEVNQPQHF. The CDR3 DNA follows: TGTGCCAGTAGGCCAGAGGTCAATCAGCCCCAGCATTTT.

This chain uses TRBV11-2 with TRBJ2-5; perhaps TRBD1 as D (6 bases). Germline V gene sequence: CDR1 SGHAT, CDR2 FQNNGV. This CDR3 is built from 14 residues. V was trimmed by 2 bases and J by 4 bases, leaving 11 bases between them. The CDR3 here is CASSLQGSVETQYF. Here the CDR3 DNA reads TGTGCCAGCAGCTTACAGGGGTCGGTAGAGACCCAGTACTTC.

The CDR3 DNA sequence: TGTGCCAGCAGTGTCCCCCGACAGGGGAGGGCGAGCACAGATACGCAGTATTTT. Protein product: CASSVPRQGRASTDTQYF. The V and J genes are TRBV28 and TRBJ2-3, with a weak D call TRBD1 (8 bases). This CDR3 has 18 amino acids. From germline, CDR1 is MDHEN and CDR2 SYDVKM. Trimming left V 5 bases short and J 0 bases short, with 21 bases between.

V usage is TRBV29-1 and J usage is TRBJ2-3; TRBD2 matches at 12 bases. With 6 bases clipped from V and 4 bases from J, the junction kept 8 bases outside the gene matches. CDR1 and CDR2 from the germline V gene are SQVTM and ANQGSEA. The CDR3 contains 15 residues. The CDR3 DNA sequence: TGCAGCGTGATTAGACTAGCGGGAGCGCCAGATACGCAGTATTTT. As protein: CSVIRLAGAPDTQYF.

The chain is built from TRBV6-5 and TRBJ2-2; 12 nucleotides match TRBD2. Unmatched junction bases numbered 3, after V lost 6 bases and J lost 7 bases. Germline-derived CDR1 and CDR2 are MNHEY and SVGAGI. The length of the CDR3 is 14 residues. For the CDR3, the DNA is TGTGCCAGCAGCAAGGGACTAGCGGGCGGGGAGCTGTTTTTT. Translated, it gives CASSKGLAGGELFF.

In nucleotides, the CDR3 is TGTGCCAGCAGCGCCGGACAGGGGCCTGGGTCGAAACGGTCGGAAAAACTGTTTTTT. It is translated as CASSAGQGPGSKRSEKLFF. The V call is TRBV21-1, the J call TRBJ1-4; TRBD1 reflects the table's D call only, with no check against the DNA. TRBV21-1 is termed a pseudogene. This CDR3 has 19 residues.

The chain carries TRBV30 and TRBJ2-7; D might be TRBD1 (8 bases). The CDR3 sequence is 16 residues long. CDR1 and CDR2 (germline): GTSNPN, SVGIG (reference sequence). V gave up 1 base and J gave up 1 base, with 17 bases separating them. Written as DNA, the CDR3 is TGTGCCTGGAGTGGAACAGGGGGGGGTTTATCCTACGAGCAGTACTTC. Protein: CAWSGTGGGLSYEQYF.

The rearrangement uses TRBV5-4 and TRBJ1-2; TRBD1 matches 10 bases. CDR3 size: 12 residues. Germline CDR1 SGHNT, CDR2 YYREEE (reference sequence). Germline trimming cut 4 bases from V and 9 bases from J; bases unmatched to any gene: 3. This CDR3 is CASSRTGGSYTF. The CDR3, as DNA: TGTGCCAGCAGCCGGACAGGGGGAAGCTACACCTTC.

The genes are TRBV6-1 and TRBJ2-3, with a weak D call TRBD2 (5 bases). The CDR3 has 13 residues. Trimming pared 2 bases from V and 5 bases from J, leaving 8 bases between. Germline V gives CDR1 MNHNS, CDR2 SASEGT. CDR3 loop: CASSEQRGDTQYF. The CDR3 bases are TGTGCCAGCAGTGAACAACGGGGAGATACGCAGTATTTT.

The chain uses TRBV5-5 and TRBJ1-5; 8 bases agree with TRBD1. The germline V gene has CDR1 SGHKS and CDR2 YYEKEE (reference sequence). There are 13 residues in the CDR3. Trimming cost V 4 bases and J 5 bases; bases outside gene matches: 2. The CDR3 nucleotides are TGTGCCAGCAGCCAACAGGGGGATCAGCCCCAGCATTTT. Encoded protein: CASSQQGDQPQHF. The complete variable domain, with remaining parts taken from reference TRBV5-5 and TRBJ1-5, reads DAGVTQSPTHLIKTRGQQVTLRCSPISGHKSVSWYQQVLGQGPQFIFQYYEKEERGRGNFPDRFSARQFPNYSSELNVNALLLGDSALYLCASSQQGDQPQHFGDGTRLSIL.

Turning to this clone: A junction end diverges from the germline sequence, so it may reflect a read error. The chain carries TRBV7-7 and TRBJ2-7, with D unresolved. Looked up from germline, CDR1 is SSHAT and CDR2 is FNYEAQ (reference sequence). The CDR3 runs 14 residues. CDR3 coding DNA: TGTGCTAGCAGCCCCGGTACCGTATCCTACGAGCAGTACTTC. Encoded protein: CASSPGTVSYEQYF.

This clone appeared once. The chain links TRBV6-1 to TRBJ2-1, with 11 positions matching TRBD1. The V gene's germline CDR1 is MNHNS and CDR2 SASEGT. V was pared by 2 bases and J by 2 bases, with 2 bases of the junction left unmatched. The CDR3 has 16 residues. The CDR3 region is CASSEPGQGAYNEQFF. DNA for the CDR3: TGTGCCAGCAGTGAACCGGGACAGGGGGCCTACAATGAGCAGTTCTTC.

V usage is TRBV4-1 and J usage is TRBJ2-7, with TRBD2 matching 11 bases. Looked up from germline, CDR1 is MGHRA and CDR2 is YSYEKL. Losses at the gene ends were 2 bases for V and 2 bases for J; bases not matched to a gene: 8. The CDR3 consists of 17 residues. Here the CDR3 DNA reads TGCGCCAGCAGCCAACAGAGCGGGACTAGCGGACCCTACGAGCAGTACTTC. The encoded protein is CASSQQSGTSGPYEQYF.

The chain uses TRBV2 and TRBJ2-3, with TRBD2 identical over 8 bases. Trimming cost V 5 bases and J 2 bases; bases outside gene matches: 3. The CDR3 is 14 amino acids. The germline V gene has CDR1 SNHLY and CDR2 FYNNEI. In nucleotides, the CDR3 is TGTGCCAGCAGTTGGACTAGCCCCACAGATACGCAGTATTTT. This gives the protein CASSWTSPTDTQYF.

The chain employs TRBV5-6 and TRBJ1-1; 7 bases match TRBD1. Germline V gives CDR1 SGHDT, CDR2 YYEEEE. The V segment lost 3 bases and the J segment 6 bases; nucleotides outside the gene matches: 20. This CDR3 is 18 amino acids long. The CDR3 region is CASSWWGQMRAPDAEAFF. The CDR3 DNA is TGTGCCAGCAGCTGGTGGGGACAGATGAGGGCCCCCGACGCTGAAGCTTTCTTT.

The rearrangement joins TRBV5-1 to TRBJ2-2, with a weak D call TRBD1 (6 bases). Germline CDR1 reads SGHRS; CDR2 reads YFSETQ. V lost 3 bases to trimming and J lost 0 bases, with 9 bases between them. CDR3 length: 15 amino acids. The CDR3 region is CASSSRQANTGELFF. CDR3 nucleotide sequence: TGCGCCAGCAGCTCCCGACAGGCGAACACCGGGGAGCTGTTTTTT.

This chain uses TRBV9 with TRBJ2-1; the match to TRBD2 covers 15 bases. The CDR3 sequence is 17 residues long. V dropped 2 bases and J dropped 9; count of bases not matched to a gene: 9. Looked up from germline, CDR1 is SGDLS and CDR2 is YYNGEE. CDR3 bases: TGTGCCAGCAGCGTGCGCGGACTAGCGGGAGGGCCTAGTGAGCAGTTCTTC. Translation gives CASSVRGLAGGPSEQFF.

The CDR3: CAISDPRANEKLFF. The CDR3 DNA sequence: TGTGCCATCAGTGATCCCAGGGCTAATGAAAAACTGTTTTTT. This chain uses TRBV10-3 with TRBJ1-4; D possibly corresponds to TRBD1 (5 bases). Per germline, CDR1 ENHRY and CDR2 SYGVKD. The CDR3 runs 14 residues. Trimming took 3 bases from V and 3 from J, leaving 8 bases between them.

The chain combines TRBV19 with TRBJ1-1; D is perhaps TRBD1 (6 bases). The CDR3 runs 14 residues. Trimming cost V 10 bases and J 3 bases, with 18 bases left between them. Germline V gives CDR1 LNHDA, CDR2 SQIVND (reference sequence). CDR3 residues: CATQTGGEDTEAFF. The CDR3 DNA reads TGTGCCACCCAGACGGGGGGCGAGGACACTGAAGCTTTCTTT.

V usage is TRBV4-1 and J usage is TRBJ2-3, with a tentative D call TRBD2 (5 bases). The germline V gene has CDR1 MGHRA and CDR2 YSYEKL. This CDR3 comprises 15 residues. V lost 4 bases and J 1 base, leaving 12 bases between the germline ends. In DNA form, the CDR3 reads TGCGCCAGCAGCCGTTGGGGAGACCGCACAGATACGCAGTATTTT. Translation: CASSRWGDRTDTQYF.

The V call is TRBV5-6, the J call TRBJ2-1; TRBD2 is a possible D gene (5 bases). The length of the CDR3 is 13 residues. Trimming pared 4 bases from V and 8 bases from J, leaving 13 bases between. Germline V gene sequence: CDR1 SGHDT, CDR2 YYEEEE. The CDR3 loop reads CASSTRVSHEQFF. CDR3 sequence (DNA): TGTGCCAGCAGCACGCGGGTTAGCCATGAGCAGTTCTTC.

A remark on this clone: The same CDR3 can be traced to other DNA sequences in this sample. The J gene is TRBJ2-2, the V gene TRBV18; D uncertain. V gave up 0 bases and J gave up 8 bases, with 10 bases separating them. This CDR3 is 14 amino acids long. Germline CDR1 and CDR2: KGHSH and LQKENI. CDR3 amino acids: CASSPPSRTGELFF. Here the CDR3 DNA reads TGTGCCAGCTCACCACCGTCCAGAACAGGGGAGCTGTTTTTT. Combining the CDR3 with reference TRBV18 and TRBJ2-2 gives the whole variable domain NAGVMQNPRHLVRRRGQEARLRCSPMKGHSHVYWYRQLPEEGLKFMVYLQKENIIDESGMPKERFSAEFPKEGPSILRIQQVVRGDSAAYFCASSPPSRTGELFFGEGSRLTVL.

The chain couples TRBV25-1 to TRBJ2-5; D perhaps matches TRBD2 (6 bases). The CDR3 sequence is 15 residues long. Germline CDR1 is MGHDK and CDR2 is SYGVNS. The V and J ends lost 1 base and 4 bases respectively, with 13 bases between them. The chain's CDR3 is CASSEWVGSPETQYF. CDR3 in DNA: TGTGCCAGCAGTGAATGGGTCGGGAGCCCAGAGACCCAGTACTTC.

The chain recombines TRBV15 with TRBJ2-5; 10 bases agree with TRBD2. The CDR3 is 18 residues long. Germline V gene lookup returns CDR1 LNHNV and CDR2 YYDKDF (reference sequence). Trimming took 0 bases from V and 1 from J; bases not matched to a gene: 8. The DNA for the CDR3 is TGTGCCACCAGCAGAGATCGAAGAAGACTAGCGGGCCAAGAGACCCAGTACTTC. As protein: CATSRDRRRLAGQETQYF.